The 11 T cell receptor beta chains presented below share a single source sample, sequenced in a study of graft-versus-host responses after intestinal transplantation. Their antigens are not known. The protocol was immunoSEQ multiplex PCR, while the TCRdb copy is restricted to in-frame clones and leaves out a portion. Counted here are some 150,000 clones, 92% occurring once; the ten biggest clones make up around 0.2%. This material consisted of unstimulated CD4+ T cells sorted from spleen or lymph node cells, taken before intestinal transplant. Source of these receptors: a human donor who received an intestinal transplant.

The rearrangement links TRBV5-4 to TRBJ2-2; 9 bases fit TRBD1. The trim removed 4 bases at V and 5 bases at J, leaving 9 bases unmatched. The CDR3 is made up of 16 amino acids. Germline-derived CDR1 and CDR2 are SGHNT and YYREEE (reference sequence). CDR3 protein: CASSVPGQGLTGELFF. In DNA form, the CDR3 reads TGTGCCAGCAGCGTACCGGGACAGGGACTGACCGGGGAGCTGTTTTTT.

The CDR3 bases are TGTGCCACCAGCAGAACGGGGGCGCGGAACACTGAAGCTTTCTTT. Translated, it gives CATSRTGARNTEAFF. The chain links TRBV15 to TRBJ1-1; a possible D gene is TRBD1 (6 bases). This CDR3 comprises 15 residues. Germline CDR1 reads LNHNV; CDR2 reads YYDKDF (reference sequence). Trimming removed 2 bases from V and 1 base from J, with 11 bases in between.

The chain is built from TRBV10-3 and TRBJ2-1; TRBD2 matches 7 bases. There are 15 residues in the CDR3. The J segment lost 5 bases and the V segment lost 7 bases, leaving 11 bases of the junction unmatched. The germline CDR1 and CDR2 sequences are ENHRY and SYGVKD. CDR3 loop: CAINPRGSKDNEQFF. CDR3 DNA: TGTGCCATCAATCCGCGGGGGAGTAAGGACAATGAGCAGTTCTTC.

The chain uses TRBV5-8 and TRBJ2-1; tentatively, D is TRBD1 (6 bases). The CDR3 contains 16 residues. Germline V gene lookup returns CDR1 SGHTS and CDR2 YDEGEE. V lost 1 base to trimming and J lost 0 bases, with 11 bases between them. The CDR3 loop is CASSLFMGASYNEQFF. For the CDR3, the DNA is TGTGCCAGCAGCTTGTTCATGGGGGCCTCCTACAATGAGCAGTTCTTC.

This chain connects TRBV9 to TRBJ2-5; 12 bases are a match to TRBD1. CDR3 length: 15 residues. Trimming removed 3 bases from V and 11 bases from J; junction bases left unmatched: 11. Germline-derived CDR1 and CDR2 are SGDLS and YYNGEE. The CDR3 DNA is TGTGCCAGCAGCGCGGCGGGACAGGGGGCAAATGAGCAGTACTTC. Translating it yields CASSAAGQGANEQYF.

The chain is built from TRBV7-3 and TRBJ2-2; TRBD2 matches 9 bases. Germline CDR1 SGHTA, CDR2 FQGTGA. The CDR3 spans 15 residues. V shed 4 bases, J shed 3 bases, and the junction held 3 bases outside the gene matches. The CDR3 coding sequence is TGTGCCAGCAGCTCTAGACTAGCGGACACCGGGGAGCTGTTTTTT. Translating it yields CASSSRLADTGELFF.

The chain links TRBV28 to TRBJ1-1; D gene uncertain. V lost 5 bases and J lost 2, with 3 bases in between. This CDR3 region has 11 residues. Germline V gene sequence: CDR1 MDHEN, CDR2 SYDVKM. This chain's CDR3 is CASSTNTEAFF. The CDR3, as DNA: TGTGCCAGCAGTACAAACACTGAAGCTTTCTTT. The complete variable domain, with remaining parts taken from reference TRBV28 and TRBJ1-1, reads DVKVTQSSRYLVKRTGEKVFLECVQDMDHENMFWYRQDPGLGLRLIYFSYDVKMKEKGDIPEGYSVSREKKERFSLILESASTNQTSMYLCASSTNTEAFFGQGTRLTVV.

The chain joins TRBV10-1 to TRBJ2-3; maybe TRBD2 (5 bases). The CDR3 loop spans 13 amino acids. Germline assignment: CDR1 WNHNN and CDR2 SYGVQD (reference sequence). The germline V and J ends were trimmed by 3 bases and 8 bases, with 12 bases remaining between them. CDR3 DNA: TGCGCCAGCAGTGACCAGGACTCGGCTACGCAGTATTTT. Residues: CASSDQDSATQYF.

The CDR3 region has the DNA TGTGCCAGTTCCCTTGGACAGGCGAACACCGGGGAGCTGTTTTTT. Translated: CASSLGQANTGELFF. V usage is TRBV9 and J usage is TRBJ2-2, with 7 bases aligning to TRBD1. Germline V gene sequence: CDR1 SGDLS, CDR2 YYNGEE. Trimming took 8 bases from V and 0 from J; bases not matched to a gene: 7. The CDR3 contains 15 residues.

This clone occurred once. The CDR3 sequence is CASSPRRSALQETQYF. The CDR3 region has the DNA TGTGCCAGCAGCCCTCGCAGGAGTGCCTTACAAGAGACCCAGTACTTC. This sequence joins TRBV14 and TRBJ2-5; D is unclear. In germline, CDR1 is SGHDN, CDR2 FVKESK. This CDR3 is 16 amino acids long. V dropped 4 bases and J dropped 2 bases, with 17 bases sitting between them.

The chain links TRBV30 to TRBJ1-5, with D tentatively TRBD1 (5 bases). The ends were cut back, 3 bases at V and 0 bases at J, with 18 bases in the middle. Germline V CDR1 and CDR2: GTSNPN, SVGIG (reference sequence). This CDR3 region has 17 residues. CDR3 DNA: TGTGCCTGGAGCGATGGGCAGGGAGTACGTAGCAATCAGCCCCAGCATTTT. This sequence encodes CAWSDGQGVRSNQPQHF. Using reference TRBV30 and TRBJ1-5 for the parts outside the CDR3, the full variable domain is SQTIHQWPATLVQPVGSPLSLECTVEGTSNPNLYWYRQAAGRGLQLLFYSVGIGQISSEVPQNLSASRPQDRQFILSSKKLLLSDSGFYLCAWSDGQGVRSNQPQHFGDGTRLSIL.